One and the same sample provided the 18 T cell receptor beta chains below, sequenced in a study of shared clonotypes between healthy human individuals. Data came from immunoSEQ multiplex PCR; TCRdb stores just in-frame clones and leaves some out. The sample holds millions of clones, roughly 95% seen once. Naive-designated CD8 cells lacked CD45RO, were positively enriched for CCR7, and omitted terminally differentiated effector memory CD45RA+ cells. Sequencing was performed on naive CD8+ T cells sorted from blood. These receptors all stem from a young man in good health.

The rearrangement links TRBV6-6 to TRBJ2-7, with D possibly being TRBD1 (5 bases). The CDR3 is 12 residues long. In germline, CDR1 is MNHNY, CDR2 SVGAGI (reference sequence). V shed 5 bases and J shed 4 bases, with 9 bases lying between them. The CDR3: CASSPDIYEQYF. CDR3 coding DNA: TGTGCCAGCAGTCCGGACATTTACGAGCAGTACTTC.

This clone was seen a single time. The chain has TRBV4-1 and TRBJ2-7, with D tentatively TRBD1 (5 bases). Germline V lookup: CDR1 MGHRA, CDR2 YSYEKL. The CDR3 has 15 amino acids. V lost 0 bases, J lost 2 bases, and 11 bases lay in between. The CDR3 coding sequence is TGCGCCAGCAGCCAAGATCTTGGGGCCACCTACGAGCAGTACTTC. It yields the protein CASSQDLGATYEQYF.

Of note for this clone: The sample holds other DNA sequences that translate to the same CDR3. The V gene is TRBV5-6, the J gene TRBJ2-7; 10 nucleotides match TRBD1. Losses at the gene ends were 2 bases for V and 4 bases for J; bases not matched to a gene: 3. CDR1 is SGHDT, CDR2 YYEEEE, per germline. The CDR3 runs to 14 residues. The CDR3 region has the DNA TGTGCCAGCAGCTTAGGGGACAGGGGTTACGAGCAGTACTTC. This codes for CASSLGDRGYEQYF.

This chain links TRBV28 with TRBJ2-7; 9 bases map to TRBD2. This CDR3 has 14 residues. Trimming cost V 4 bases and J 3 bases; bases outside gene matches: 4. Germline lookup yields CDR1 MDHEN and CDR2 SYDVKM. The CDR3 protein is CASSSLTSGYEQYF. CDR3 nucleotide sequence: TGTGCCAGCAGTTCTCTGACTAGCGGCTACGAGCAGTACTTC.

This clone was recorded once. The rearrangement joins TRBV6-5 to TRBJ1-6; the D gene is possibly TRBD1 (6 bases). The CDR3 spans 16 residues. Per germline, CDR1 MNHEY and CDR2 SVGAGI. V lost 4 bases and J lost 7, with 17 bases in between. CDR3 DNA: TGTGCCAGCAGTTCGAAGCGGGACACGATAAATTCACCCCTCCACTTT. Its translation is CASSSKRDTINSPLHF.

CDR3 amino acids: CASSGDGYSNYGYTF. The CDR3 DNA follows: TGTGCCAGCAGCGGGGACGGGTACAGTAACTATGGCTACACCTTC. The chain uses TRBV9 and TRBJ1-2, with TRBD1 as a possible D gene (5 bases). The CDR3 spans 15 residues. The germline V and J ends were trimmed by 3 bases and 1 base, with 13 bases remaining between them. CDR1 and CDR2 from the germline V gene are SGDLS and YYNGEE. The full variable domain, its missing parts supplied by reference TRBV9 and TRBJ1-2, is DSGVTQTPKHLITATGQRVTLRCSPRSGDLSVYWYQQSLDQGLQFLIQYYNGEERAKGNILERFSAQQFPDLHSELNLSSLELGDSALYFCASSGDGYSNYGYTFGSGTRLTVV.

Regarding this clone: The identical CDR3 is also encoded by other nucleotide sequences in the sample. The rearrangement joins TRBV29-1 to TRBJ1-1, with D unclear. Trimming removed 1 base from V and 1 base from J, with 4 bases in between. The CDR3 is 12 residues long. Germline lookup yields CDR1 SQVTM and CDR2 ANQGSEA. CDR3 protein: CSVEGQNTEAFF. Written as DNA, the CDR3 is TGCAGCGTTGAAGGTCAGAACACTGAAGCTTTCTTT.

The V gene is TRBV11-2, the J gene TRBJ2-7; 8 bases align to TRBD2. CDR1 and CDR2 from the germline V gene are SGHAT and FQNNGV. The ends lost 4 bases at V and 3 bases at J; junction bases unmatched: 8. The CDR3 covers 15 residues. The DNA of the CDR3 is TGTGCCAGCAGCTCGCGGGAGCGGGGGAGCTACGAGCAGTACTTC. Its protein product is CASSSRERGSYEQYF. Drawing the rest from reference TRBV11-2 and TRBJ2-7, the complete variable domain is EAGVAQSPRYKIIEKRQSVAFWCNPISGHATLYWYQQILGQGPKLLIQFQNNGVVDDSQLPKDRFSAERLKGVDSTLKIQPAKLEDSAVYLCASSSRERGSYEQYFGPGTRLTVT.

The rearrangement uses TRBV27 and TRBJ1-2; TRBD1 matches 9 bases. V gave up 5 bases and J gave up 8 bases; unmatched junction bases: 12. CDR1 is MNHEY, CDR2 SMNVEV, per germline (reference sequence). The CDR3 loop spans 15 amino acids. In nucleotides, the CDR3 is TGTGCCAGCAGTAGCCGGGACAGGGTGTGGGGAGGCTACACCTTC. Translated, it gives CASSSRDRVWGGYTF.

In this sample, this clone turned up once. V gene TRBV9 combines with J gene TRBJ2-1; possible D gene TRBD1, 5 bases. Germline CDR1 is SGDLS and CDR2 is YYNGEE. The CDR3 runs to 14 residues. The V end was cut by 2 bases, the J end by 3 bases, with 9 bases between. In DNA, the CDR3 is TGTGCCAGCAGCGTGGACACCTACTACAATGAGCAGTTCTTC. Protein sequence: CASSVDTYYNEQFF.

Points on this clone: A clone one base away is much larger, so this may be a read error. The chain couples TRBV6-5 to TRBJ1-6; TRBD1 aligns across 8 bases. This CDR3 spans 13 amino acids. The trim removed 8 bases at V and 8 bases at J, leaving 5 bases unmatched. Germline-derived CDR1 and CDR2 are MNHEY and SVGAGI. CDR3 coding DNA: TGTGCCAGCGGAGGGACAGGATATTCACCCCTCCACTTT. The encoded protein is CASGGTGYSPLHF.

Notes on this clone: Other DNA sequences in the same sample also yield this CDR3. V usage is TRBV9 and J usage is TRBJ2-3; D is perhaps TRBD2 (6 bases). The CDR3 length is 15 residues. From germline, CDR1 is SGDLS and CDR2 YYNGEE. Trimming pared 0 bases from V and 0 bases from J, leaving 8 bases between. In DNA, the CDR3 is TGTGCCAGCAGCGTAGGGACTATCAGCACAGATACGCAGTATTTT. Protein sequence: CASSVGTISTDTQYF. Supplemented by reference TRBV9 and TRBJ2-3, the full variable domain reads DSGVTQTPKHLITATGQRVTLRCSPRSGDLSVYWYQQSLDQGLQFLIQYYNGEERAKGNILERFSAQQFPDLHSELNLSSLELGDSALYFCASSVGTISTDTQYFGPGTRLTVL.

The chain couples TRBV4-1 to TRBJ2-7, with D uncertain. The CDR3 extends over 14 amino acids. CDR1 and CDR2 from the germline V gene are MGHRA and YSYEKL. V was clipped by 2 bases and J by 0 bases, with 8 bases between them. CDR3 sequence reads: CASSQTVSSYEQYF. The CDR3 bases are TGCGCCAGCAGCCAAACAGTATCCTCCTACGAGCAGTACTTC.

The chain is built from TRBV7-9 and TRBJ1-1; possibly TRBD1 for D (6 bases). The V gene's germline CDR1 is SEHNR and CDR2 FQNEAQ (reference sequence). The length of the CDR3 is 14 residues. Between the trimmed V and J ends, which lost 6 bases and 0 bases, there was a span of 11 bases. CDR3: CASRPTGLNTEAFF. CDR3 in DNA: TGTGCCAGCAGACCAACAGGGTTGAACACTGAAGCTTTCTTT.

Here the CDR3 reads CASSVGEAGPNEKLFF. CDR3 sequence (DNA): TGTGCCAGCAGCGTAGGGGAGGCCGGACCAAATGAAAAACTGTTTTTT. The rearrangement links TRBV9 to TRBJ1-4; D remains unclear. From germline, CDR1 is SGDLS and CDR2 YYNGEE. V gave up 0 bases and J gave up 5 bases, with 14 bases separating them. The CDR3 loop spans 16 amino acids.

CDR3 sequence: CASSYSRQGAGGAFF. CDR3 bases: TGTGCCAGCAGTTACTCGCGACAGGGGGCAGGTGGAGCTTTCTTT. This sequence joins TRBV6-5 and TRBJ1-1; 10 bases map to TRBD1. The junction had 8 bases not matched to a gene; V was cut back by 0 bases and J by 10 bases. The CDR3 extends over 15 amino acids. CDR1 is MNHEY, CDR2 SVGAGI, per germline.

V usage is TRBV6-5 and J usage is TRBJ1-1; 7 nucleotides line up with TRBD1. The CDR3 consists of 12 residues. V gave up 5 bases and J gave up 7 bases; unmatched junction bases: 4. Germline V gene data show CDR1 as MNHEY and CDR2 as SVGAGI. CDR3 region: CASSAQGNEAFF. The CDR3 DNA reads as TGTGCCAGCAGTGCACAGGGGAATGAAGCTTTCTTT.

This CDR3 reads CASSQGLAATGELFF. DNA for the CDR3: TGCGCCAGCAGCCAGGGACTAGCGGCCACCGGGGAGCTGTTTTTT. The chain recombines TRBV4-3 with TRBJ2-2, with 11 bases matching TRBD2. Unmatched junction bases numbered 1, after V lost 3 bases and J lost 4 bases. CDR1 is LGHNA, CDR2 YSLEER, per germline. The CDR3 runs to 15 residues.